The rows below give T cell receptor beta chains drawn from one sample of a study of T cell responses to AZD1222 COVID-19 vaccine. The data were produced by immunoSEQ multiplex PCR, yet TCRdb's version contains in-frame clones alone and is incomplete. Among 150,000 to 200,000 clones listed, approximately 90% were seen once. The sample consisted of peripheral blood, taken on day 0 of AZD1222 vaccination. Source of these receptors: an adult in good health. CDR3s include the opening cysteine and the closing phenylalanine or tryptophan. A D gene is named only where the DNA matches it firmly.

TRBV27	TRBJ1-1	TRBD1	CASSQVGRGALMNTEAFF	TGTGCCAGCAGTCAAGTCGGCAGGGGGGCCCTAATGAACACTGAAGCTTTCTTT
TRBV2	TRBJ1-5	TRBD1	CASSEGQGGQPQHF	TGTGCCAGCAGTGAGGGACAGGGAGGTCAGCCCCAGCATTTT
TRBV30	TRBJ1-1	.	CAWRLSGNTEAFF	TGTGCCTGGAGGCTAAGCGGGAACACTGAAGCTTTCTTT
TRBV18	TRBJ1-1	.	CASSPNFGGNTEAFF	TGTGCCAGCTCACCAAACTTTGGCGGGAACACTGAAGCTTTCTTT
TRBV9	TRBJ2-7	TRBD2	CASSVEGAGVREQYF	TGTGCCAGCAGCGTAGAAGGAGCGGGAGTGAGGGAGCAGTACTTC
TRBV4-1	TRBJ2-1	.	CASSQPRLNEQFF	TGCGCCAGCAGCCAACCACGACTAAATGAGCAGTTCTTC
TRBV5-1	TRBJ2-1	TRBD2	CASSSPPQLAGGNYNEQFF	TGCGCCAGCAGCTCCCCCCCCCAACTAGCGGGAGGCAACTACAATGAGCAGTTCTTC
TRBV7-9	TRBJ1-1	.	CASSYRRENTEAFF	TGTGCCAGCAGCTACCGCAGGGAGAACACTGAAGCTTTCTTT
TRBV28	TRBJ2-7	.	CASSFTADRSYEQYF	TGTGCCAGCAGTTTTACGGCGGATCGATCCTACGAGCAGTACTTC
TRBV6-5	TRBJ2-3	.	CASRPGRSTDTQYF	TGTGCCAGCAGACCGGGCCGCTCCACAGATACGCAGTATTTT